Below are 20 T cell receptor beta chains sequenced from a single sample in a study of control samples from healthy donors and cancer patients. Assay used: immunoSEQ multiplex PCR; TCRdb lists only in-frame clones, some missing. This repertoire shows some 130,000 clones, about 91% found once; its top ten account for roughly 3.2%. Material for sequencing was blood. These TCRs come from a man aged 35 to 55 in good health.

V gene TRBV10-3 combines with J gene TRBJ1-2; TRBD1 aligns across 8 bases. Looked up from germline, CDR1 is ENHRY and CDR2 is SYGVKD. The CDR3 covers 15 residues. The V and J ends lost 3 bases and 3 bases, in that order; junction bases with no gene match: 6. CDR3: CAISDGAGGYYGYTF. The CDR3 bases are TGTGCCATCAGTGATGGGGCAGGGGGCTACTATGGCTACACCTTC.

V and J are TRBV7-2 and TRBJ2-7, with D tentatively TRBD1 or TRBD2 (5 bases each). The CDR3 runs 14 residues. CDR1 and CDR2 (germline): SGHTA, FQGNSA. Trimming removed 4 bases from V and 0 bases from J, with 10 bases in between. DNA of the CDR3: TGTGCCAGCAGCTGGGACGGTAACTCCTACGAGCAGTACTTC. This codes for CASSWDGNSYEQYF.

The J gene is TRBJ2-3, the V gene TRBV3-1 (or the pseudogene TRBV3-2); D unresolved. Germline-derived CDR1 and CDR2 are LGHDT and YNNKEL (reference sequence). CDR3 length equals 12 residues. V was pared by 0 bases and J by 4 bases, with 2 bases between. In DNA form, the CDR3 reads TGTGCCAGCAGCCAAGAATCAGATACGCAGTATTTT. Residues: CASSQESDTQYF.

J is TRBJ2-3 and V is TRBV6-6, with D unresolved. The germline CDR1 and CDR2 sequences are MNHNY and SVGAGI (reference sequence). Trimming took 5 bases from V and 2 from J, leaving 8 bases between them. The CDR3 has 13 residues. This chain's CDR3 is CASSPSYTDTQYF. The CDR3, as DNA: TGTGCCAGCAGTCCCAGCTACACAGATACGCAGTATTTT.

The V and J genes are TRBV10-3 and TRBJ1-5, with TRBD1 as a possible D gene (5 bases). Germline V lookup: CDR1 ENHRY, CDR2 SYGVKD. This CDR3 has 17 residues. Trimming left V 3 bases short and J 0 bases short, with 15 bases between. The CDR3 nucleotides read TGTGCCATCAGTGACGATCCTGCGACAGATAGCAATCAGCCCCAGCATTTT. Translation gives CAISDDPATDSNQPQHF.

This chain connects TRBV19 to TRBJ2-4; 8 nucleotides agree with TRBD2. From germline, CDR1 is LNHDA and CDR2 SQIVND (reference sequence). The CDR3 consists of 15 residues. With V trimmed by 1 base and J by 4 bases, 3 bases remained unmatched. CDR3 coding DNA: TGTGCCAGTAGTATAGGGGCTAGCGGGAAAAACATTCAGTACTTC. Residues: CASSIGASGKNIQYF. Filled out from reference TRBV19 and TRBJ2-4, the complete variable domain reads DGGITQSPKYLFRKEGQNVTLSCEQNLNHDAMYWYRQDPGQGLRLIYYSQIVNDFQKGDIAEGYSVSREKKESFPLTVTSAQKNPTAFYLCASSIGASGKNIQYFGAGTRLSVL.

CDR3 region: CASSFDRGGGYTF. CDR3 bases: TGTGCCAGCAGTTTCGACAGGGGAGGAGGCTACACCTTC. J is TRBJ1-2 and V is TRBV12-3 or TRBV12-4; 8 bases fit TRBD1. With 3 bases clipped from V and 8 bases from J, the junction kept 5 bases outside the gene matches. There are 13 residues in the CDR3.

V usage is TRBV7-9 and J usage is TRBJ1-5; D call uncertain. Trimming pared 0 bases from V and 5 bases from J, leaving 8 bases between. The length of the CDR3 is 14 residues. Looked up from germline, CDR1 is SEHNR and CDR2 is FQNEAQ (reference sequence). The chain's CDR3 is CASSLAGSHQPQHF. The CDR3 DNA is TGTGCCAGCAGCTTAGCAGGGAGTCATCAGCCCCAGCATTTT.

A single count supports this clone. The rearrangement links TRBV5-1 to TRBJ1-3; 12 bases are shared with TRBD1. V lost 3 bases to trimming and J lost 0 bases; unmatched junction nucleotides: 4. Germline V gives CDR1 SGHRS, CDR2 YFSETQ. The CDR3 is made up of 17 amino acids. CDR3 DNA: TGCGCCAGCAGCTCCGGGACAGGGGGCAACTCTGGAAACACCATATATTTT. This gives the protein CASSSGTGGNSGNTIYF.

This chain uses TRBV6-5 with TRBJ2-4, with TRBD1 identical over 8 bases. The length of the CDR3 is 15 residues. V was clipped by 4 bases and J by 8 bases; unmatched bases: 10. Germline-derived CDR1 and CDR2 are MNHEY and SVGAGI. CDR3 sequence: CASSSSQGARDIQYF. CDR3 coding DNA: TGTGCCAGCAGTTCATCCCAGGGGGCTAGGGACATTCAGTACTTC.

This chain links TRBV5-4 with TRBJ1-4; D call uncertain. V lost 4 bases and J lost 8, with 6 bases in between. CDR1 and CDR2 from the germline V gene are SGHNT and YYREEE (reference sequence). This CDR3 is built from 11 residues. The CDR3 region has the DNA TGTGCCAGCAGCGACCGGGAAAAACTGTTTTTT. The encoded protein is CASSDREKLFF.

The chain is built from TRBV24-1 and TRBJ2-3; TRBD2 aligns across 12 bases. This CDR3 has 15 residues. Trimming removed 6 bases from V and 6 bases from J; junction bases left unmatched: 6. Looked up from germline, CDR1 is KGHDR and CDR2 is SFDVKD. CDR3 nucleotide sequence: TGTGCCACCAGTTATACTAGCGGGGGGTCGGATACGCAGTATTTT. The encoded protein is CATSYTSGGSDTQYF.

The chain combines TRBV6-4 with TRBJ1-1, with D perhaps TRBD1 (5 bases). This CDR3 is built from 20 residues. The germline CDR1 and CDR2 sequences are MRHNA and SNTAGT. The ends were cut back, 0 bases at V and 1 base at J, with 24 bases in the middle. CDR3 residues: CASSDSITGFREGSNTEAFF. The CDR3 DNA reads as TGTGCCAGCAGTGACTCGATCACGGGTTTTAGGGAGGGGTCGAACACTGAAGCTTTCTTT.

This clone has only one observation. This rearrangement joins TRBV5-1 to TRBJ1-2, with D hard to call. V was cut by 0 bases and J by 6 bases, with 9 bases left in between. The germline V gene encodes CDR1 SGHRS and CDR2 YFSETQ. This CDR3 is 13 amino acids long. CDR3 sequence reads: CASSLGQVDGYTF. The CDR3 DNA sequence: TGCGCCAGCAGCTTGGGGCAGGTGGATGGCTACACCTTC. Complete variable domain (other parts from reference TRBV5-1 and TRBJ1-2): KAGVTQTPRYLIKTRGQQVTLSCSPISGHRSVSWYQQTPGQGLQFLFEYFSETQRNKGNFPGRFSGRQFSNSRSEMNVSTLELGDSALYLCASSLGQVDGYTFGSGTRLTVV.

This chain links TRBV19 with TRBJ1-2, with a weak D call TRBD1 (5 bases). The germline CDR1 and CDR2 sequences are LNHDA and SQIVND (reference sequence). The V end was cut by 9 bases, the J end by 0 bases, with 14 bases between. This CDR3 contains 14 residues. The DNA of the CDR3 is TGTGCCAGAAAGTCCAGGGCGCCTAACTATGGCTACACCTTC. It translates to CARKSRAPNYGYTF.

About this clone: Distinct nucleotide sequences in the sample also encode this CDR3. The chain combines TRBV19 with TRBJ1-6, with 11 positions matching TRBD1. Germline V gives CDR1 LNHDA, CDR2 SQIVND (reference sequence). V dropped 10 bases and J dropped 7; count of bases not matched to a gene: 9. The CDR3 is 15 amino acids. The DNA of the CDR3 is TGTGCCACCCAACCTGGACAGGGGGCCAATTCACCCCTCCACTTT. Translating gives CATQPGQGANSPLHF. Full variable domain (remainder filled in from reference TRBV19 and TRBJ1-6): DGGITQSPKYLFRKEGQNVTLSCEQNLNHDAMYWYRQDPGQGLRLIYYSQIVNDFQKGDIAEGYSVSREKKESFPLTVTSAQKNPTAFYLCATQPGQGANSPLHFGNGTRLTVT.

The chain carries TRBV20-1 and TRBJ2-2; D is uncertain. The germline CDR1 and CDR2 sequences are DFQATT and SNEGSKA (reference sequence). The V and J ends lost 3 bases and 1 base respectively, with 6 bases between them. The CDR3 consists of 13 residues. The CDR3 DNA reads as TGCAGTGCTAGTTTTGTGAACACCGGGGAGCTGTTTTTT. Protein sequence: CSASFVNTGELFF.

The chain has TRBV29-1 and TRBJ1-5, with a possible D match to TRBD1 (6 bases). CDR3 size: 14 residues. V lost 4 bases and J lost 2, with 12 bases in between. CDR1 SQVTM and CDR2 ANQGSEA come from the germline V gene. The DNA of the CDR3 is TGCAGCGTTGGGGATAACAGGGGCAATCAGCCCCAGCATTTT. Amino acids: CSVGDNRGNQPQHF.

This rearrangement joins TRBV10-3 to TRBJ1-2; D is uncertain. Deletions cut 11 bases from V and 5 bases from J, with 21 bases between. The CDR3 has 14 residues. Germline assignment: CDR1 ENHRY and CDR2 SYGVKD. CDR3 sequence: CAAGSGNFVYGYTF. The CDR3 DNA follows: TGTGCCGCGGGGTCGGGAAATTTTGTATATGGCTACACCTTC.

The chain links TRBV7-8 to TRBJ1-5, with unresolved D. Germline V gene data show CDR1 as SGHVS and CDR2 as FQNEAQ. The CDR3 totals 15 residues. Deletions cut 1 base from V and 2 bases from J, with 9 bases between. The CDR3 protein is CASSLGPAGNQPQHF. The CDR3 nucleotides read TGTGCCAGCAGCTTAGGACCCGCGGGCAATCAGCCCCAGCATTTT.